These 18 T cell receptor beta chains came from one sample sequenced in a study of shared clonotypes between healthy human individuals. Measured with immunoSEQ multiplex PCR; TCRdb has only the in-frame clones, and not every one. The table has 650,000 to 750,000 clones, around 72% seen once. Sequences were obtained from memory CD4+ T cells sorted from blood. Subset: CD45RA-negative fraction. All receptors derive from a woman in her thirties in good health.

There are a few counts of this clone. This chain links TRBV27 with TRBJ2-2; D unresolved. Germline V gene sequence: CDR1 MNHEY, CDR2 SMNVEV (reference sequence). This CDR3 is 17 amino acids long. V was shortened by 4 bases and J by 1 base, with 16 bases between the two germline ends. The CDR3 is CASSSRAGRQNTGELFF. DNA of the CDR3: TGTGCCAGCAGTTCAAGGGCTGGGCGGCAGAACACCGGGGAGCTGTTTTTT.

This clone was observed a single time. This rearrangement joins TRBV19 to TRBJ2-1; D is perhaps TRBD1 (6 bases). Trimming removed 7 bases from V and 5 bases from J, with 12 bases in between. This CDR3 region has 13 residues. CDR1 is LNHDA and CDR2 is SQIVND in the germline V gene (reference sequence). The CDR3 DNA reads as TGTGCCAGTAATCCGGGACAAAACAATGAGCAGTTCTTC. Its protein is CASNPGQNNEQFF.

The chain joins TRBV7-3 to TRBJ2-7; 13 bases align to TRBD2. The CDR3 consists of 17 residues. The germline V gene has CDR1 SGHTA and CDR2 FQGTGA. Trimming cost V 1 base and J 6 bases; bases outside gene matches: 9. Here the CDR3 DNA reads TGTGCCAGCAGCTTAATTGGCGGGACTAGCGGGAAGAGCGAGCAGTACTTC. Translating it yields CASSLIGGTSGKSEQYF.

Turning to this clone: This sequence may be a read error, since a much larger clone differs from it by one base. DNA of the CDR3: TGTGCCAGCAGCTTAGTAGGGGCTAGCAATCAGCCCCAGCATTTT. It specifies CASSLVGASNQPQHF. The gene calls are TRBV11-2 and TRBJ1-5, with D perhaps matching TRBD1 (5 bases). With 1 base removed from V and 0 bases from J, the gap between germline ends came to 7 bases. The CDR3 has 15 amino acids. From germline, CDR1 is SGHAT and CDR2 FQNNGV.

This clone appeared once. The CDR3 DNA is TGTGCCAGTGCCCCCGAAGGACAAGCTAACTATGGCTACACCTTC. Protein product: CASAPEGQANYGYTF. The chain uses TRBV27 and TRBJ1-2; perhaps TRBD1 as D (5 bases). The CDR3 has 15 residues. Germline CDR1 MNHEY, CDR2 SMNVEV (reference sequence). Trimming cost V 9 bases and J 0 bases, with 17 bases left between them.

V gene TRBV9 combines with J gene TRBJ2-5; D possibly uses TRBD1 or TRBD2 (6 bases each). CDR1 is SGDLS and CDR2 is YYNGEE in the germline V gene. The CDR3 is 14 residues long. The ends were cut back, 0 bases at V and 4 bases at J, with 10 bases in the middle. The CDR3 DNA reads TGTGCCAGCAGCGTAGGCGGAGGGGGAGAGACCCAGTACTTC. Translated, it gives CASSVGGGGETQYF.

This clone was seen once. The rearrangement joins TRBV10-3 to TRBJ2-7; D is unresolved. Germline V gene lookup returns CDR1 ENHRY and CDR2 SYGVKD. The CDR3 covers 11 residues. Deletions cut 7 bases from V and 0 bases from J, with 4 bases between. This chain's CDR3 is CAIKDSYEQYF. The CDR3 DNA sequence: TGTGCCATCAAGGACTCCTACGAGCAGTACTTC.

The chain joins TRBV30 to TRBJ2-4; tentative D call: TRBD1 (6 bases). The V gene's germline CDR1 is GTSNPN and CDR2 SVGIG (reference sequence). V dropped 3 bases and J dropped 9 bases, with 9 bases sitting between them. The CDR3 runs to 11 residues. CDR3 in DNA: TGTGCCTGGAGGACAGGCTCCATTCAGTACTTC. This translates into CAWRTGSIQYF.

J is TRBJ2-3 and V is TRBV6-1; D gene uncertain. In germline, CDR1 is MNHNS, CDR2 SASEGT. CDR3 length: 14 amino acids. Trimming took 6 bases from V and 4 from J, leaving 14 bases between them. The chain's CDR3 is CASSRTGSSDTQYF. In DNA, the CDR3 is TGTGCCAGCAGCCGAACTGGGTCCTCAGATACGCAGTATTTT.

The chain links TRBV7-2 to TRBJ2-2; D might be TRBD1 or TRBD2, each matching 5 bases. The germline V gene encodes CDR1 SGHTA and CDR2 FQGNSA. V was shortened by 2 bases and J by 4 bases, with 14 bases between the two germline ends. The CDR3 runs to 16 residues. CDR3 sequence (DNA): TGTGCCAGCAGCTTATATGGAACGGGGCGCACCGGGGAGCTGTTTTTT. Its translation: CASSLYGTGRTGELFF.

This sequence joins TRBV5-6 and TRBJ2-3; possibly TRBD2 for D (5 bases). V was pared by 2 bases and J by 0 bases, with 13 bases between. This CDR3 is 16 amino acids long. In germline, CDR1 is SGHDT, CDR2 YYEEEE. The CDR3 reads CASSLAASGSTDTQYF. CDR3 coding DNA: TGTGCCAGCAGCTTAGCGGCGAGCGGAAGCACAGATACGCAGTATTTT.

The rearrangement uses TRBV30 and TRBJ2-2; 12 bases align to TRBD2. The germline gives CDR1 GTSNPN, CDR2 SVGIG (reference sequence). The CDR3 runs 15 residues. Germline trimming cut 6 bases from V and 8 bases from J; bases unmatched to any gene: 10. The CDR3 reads CACPPSGRARGELFF. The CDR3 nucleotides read TGTGCCTGCCCCCCTAGCGGGAGGGCCCGTGGGGAGCTGTTTTTT.

This chain's CDR3 is CATSRPGLAITGELFF. CDR3 nucleotide sequence: TGTGCCACCAGCAGACCGGGACTAGCGATCACCGGGGAGCTGTTTTTT. The chain recombines TRBV15 with TRBJ2-2, with 10 positions matching TRBD2. The CDR3 length is 16 residues. CDR1 and CDR2 (germline): LNHNV, YYDKDF (reference sequence). V was pared by 2 bases and J by 4 bases, with 4 bases of the junction left unmatched. Full variable domain (missing parts from reference TRBV15 and TRBJ2-2): DAMVIQNPRYQVTQFGKPVTLSCSQTLNHNVMYWYQQKSSQAPKLLFHYYDKDFNNEADTPDNFQSRRPNTSFCFLDIRSPGLGDTAMYLCATSRPGLAITGELFFGEGSRLTVL.

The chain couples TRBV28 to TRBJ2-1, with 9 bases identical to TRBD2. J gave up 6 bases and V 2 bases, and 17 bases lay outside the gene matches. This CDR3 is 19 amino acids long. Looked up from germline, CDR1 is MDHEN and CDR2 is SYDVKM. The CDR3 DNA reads TGTGCCAGCAGTTTACCCCTCCGAGGTAGCGGGGGAGGGAGCAATGAGCAGTTCTTC. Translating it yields CASSLPLRGSGGGSNEQFF.

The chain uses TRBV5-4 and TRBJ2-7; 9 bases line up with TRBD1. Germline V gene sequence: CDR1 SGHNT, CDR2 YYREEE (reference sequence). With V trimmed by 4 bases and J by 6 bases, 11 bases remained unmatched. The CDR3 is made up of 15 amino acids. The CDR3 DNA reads TGTGCCAGCAGCAGAATTTCCGGGACAGGGACCGAGCAGTACTTC. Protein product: CASSRISGTGTEQYF.

The CDR3 loop reads CASSQDNQSPSYGYTF. The CDR3 region has the DNA TGCGCCAGCAGCCAAGATAATCAGTCCCCTAGCTATGGCTACACCTTC. This chain links TRBV4-1 with TRBJ1-2, with unresolved D. Trimming shortened V by 0 bases and J by 4 bases, and 15 bases separated the two germline ends. In germline, CDR1 is MGHRA, CDR2 YSYEKL. This CDR3 contains 16 residues.

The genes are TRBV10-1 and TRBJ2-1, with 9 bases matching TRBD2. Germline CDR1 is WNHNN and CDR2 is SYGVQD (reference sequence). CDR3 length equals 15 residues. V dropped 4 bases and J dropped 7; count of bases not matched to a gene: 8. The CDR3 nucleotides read TGCGCCAGCAGTGCGGCGGGAGGGCCGAGAAATGAGCAGTTCTTC. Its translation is CASSAAGGPRNEQFF.

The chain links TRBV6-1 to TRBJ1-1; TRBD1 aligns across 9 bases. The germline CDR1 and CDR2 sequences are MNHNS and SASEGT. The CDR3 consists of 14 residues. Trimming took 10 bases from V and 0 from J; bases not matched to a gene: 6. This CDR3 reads CATKQGALNTEAFF. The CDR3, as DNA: TGTGCCACTAAACAGGGGGCTCTGAACACTGAAGCTTTCTTT.